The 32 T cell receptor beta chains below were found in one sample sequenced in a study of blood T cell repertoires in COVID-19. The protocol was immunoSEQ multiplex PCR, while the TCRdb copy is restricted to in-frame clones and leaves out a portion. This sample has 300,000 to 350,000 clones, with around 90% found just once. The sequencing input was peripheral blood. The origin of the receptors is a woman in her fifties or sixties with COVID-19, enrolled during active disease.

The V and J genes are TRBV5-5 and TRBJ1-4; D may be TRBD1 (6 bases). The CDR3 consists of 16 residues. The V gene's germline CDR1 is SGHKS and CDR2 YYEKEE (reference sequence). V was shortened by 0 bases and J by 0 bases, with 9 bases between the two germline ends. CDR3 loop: CASSLGTAATNEKLFF. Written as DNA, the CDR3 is TGTGCCAGCAGCTTGGGGACAGCTGCAACTAATGAAAAACTGTTTTTT.

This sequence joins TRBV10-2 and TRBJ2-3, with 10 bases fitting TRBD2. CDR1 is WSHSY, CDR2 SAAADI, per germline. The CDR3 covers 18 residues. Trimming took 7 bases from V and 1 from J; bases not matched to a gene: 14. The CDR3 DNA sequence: TGCGCCAGCACCGAAAGAAGCGGGGGGGCCCTGGGCACAGATACGCAGTATTTT. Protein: CASTERSGGALGTDTQYF.

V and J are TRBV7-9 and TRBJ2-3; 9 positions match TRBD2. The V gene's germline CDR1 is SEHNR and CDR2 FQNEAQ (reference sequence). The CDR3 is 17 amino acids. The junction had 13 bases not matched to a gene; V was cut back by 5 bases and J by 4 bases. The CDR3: CASSLVGLAFLADTQYF. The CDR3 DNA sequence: TGTGCCAGCAGCCTAGTGGGACTAGCTTTTCTTGCAGATACGCAGTATTTT.

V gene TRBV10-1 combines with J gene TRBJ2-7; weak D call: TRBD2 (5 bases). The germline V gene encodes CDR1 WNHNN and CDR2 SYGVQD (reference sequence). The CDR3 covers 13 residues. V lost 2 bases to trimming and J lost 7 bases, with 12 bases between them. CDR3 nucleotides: TGCGCCAGCAGTGAGGGATCCCGAGGGGAGCAGTACTTC. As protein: CASSEGSRGEQYF.

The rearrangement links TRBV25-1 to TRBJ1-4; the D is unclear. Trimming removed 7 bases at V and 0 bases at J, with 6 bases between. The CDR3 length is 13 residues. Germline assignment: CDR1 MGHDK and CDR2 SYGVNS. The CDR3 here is CASIPATNEKLFF. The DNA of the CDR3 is TGTGCCAGCATCCCAGCAACTAATGAAAAACTGTTTTTT.

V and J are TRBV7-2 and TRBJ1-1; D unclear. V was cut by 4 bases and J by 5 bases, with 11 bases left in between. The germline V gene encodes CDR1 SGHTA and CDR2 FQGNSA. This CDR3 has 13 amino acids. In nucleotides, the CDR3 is TGTGCCAGCAGCTCTCATGAGAGGACTGAAGCTTTCTTT. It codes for CASSSHERTEAFF.

The CDR3 loop is CASSTRQEAFF. The CDR3 DNA follows: TGTGCCAGCAGCACCCGACAAGAAGCTTTCTTT. The chain combines TRBV3-1 (or the pseudogene TRBV3-2) with TRBJ1-1; no clear D gene. V was clipped by 5 bases and J by 8 bases, with 9 bases between them. CDR1 and CDR2 from the germline V gene are LGHDT and YNNKEL (reference sequence). The CDR3 consists of 11 residues.

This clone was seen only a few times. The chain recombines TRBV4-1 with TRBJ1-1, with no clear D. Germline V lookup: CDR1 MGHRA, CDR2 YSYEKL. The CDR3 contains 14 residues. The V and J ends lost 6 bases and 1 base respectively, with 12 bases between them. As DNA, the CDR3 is TGCGCCAGCAGGAGAATAACGGGGAACACTGAAGCTTTCTTT. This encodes CASRRITGNTEAFF.

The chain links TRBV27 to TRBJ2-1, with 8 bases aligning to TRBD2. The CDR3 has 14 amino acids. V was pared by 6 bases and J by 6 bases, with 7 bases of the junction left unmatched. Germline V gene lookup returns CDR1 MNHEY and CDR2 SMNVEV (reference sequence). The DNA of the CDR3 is TGTGCCAGCAGCTCCGGGACTAGGCGCAATGAGCAGTTCTTC. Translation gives CASSSGTRRNEQFF.

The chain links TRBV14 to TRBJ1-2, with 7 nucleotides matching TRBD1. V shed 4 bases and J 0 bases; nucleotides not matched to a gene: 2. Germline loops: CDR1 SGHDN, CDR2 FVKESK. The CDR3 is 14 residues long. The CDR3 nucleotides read TGTGCCAGCAGCCCGACAGGGTCTAACTATGGCTACACCTTC. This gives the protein CASSPTGSNYGYTF.

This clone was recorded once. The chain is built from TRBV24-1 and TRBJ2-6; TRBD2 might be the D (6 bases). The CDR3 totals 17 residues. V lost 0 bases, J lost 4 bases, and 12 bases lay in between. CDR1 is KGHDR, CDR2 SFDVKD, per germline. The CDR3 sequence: CATSDLPRGSGANVLTF. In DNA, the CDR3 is TGTGCCACCAGTGATTTGCCCCGGGGGTCAGGGGCCAACGTCCTGACTTTC.

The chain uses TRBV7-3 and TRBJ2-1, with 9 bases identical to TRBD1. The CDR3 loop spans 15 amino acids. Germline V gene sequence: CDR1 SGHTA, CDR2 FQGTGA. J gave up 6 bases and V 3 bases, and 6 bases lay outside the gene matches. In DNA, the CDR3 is TGTGCCAGCAGCTTGGGACAGGGAAGGAGCAATGAGCAGTTCTTC. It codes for CASSLGQGRSNEQFF.

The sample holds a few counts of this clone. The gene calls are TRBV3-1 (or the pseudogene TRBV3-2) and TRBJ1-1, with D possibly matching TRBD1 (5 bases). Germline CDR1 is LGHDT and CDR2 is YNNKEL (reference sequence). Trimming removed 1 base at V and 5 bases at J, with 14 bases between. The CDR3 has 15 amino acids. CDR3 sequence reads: CASSQGSLAGTEAFF. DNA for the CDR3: TGTGCCAGCAGCCAAGGATCTTTGGCAGGGACTGAAGCTTTCTTT.

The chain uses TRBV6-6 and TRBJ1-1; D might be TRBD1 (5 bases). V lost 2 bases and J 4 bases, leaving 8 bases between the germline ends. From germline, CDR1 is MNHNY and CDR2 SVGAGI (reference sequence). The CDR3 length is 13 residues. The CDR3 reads CASSYGGVTEAFF. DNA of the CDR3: TGTGCCAGCAGTTACGGAGGGGTCACTGAAGCTTTCTTT.

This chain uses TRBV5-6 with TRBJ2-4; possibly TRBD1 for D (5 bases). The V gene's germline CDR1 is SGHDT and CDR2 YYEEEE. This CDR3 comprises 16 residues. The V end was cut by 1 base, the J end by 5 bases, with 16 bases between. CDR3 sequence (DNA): TGTGCCAGCAGCTTGAGGGGCAATATGGGTGAAAACATTCAGTACTTC. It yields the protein CASSLRGNMGENIQYF.

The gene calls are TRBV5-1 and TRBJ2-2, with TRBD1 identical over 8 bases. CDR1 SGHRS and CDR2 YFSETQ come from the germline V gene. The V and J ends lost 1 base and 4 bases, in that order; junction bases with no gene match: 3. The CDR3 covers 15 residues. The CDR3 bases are TGCGCCAGCAGCTTGACCAGGGGGCGCACCGGGGAGCTGTTTTTT. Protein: CASSLTRGRTGELFF.

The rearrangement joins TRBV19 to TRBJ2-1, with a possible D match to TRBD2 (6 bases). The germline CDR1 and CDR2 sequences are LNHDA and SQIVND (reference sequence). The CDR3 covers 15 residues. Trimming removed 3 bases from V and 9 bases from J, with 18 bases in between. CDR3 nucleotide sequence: TGTGCCAGTAGTATCGGAGCTAGCGTTAGGAGTGAGCAGTTCTTC. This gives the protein CASSIGASVRSEQFF. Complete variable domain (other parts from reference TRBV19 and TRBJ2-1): DGGITQSPKYLFRKEGQNVTLSCEQNLNHDAMYWYRQDPGQGLRLIYYSQIVNDFQKGDIAEGYSVSREKKESFPLTVTSAQKNPTAFYLCASSIGASVRSEQFFGPGTRLTVL.

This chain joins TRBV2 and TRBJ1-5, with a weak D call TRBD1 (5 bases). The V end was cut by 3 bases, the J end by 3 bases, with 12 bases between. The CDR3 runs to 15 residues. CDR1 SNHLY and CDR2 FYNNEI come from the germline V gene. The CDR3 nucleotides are TGTGCCAGCAGTGATAGTAGACAGTTCAATCAGCCCCAGCATTTT. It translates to CASSDSRQFNQPQHF. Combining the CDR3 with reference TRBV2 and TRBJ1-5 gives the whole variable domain EPEVTQTPSHQVTQMGQEVILRCVPISNHLYFYWYRQILGQKVEFLVSFYNNEISEKSEIFDDQFSVERPDGSNFTLKIRSTKLEDSAMYFCASSDSRQFNQPQHFGDGTRLSIL.

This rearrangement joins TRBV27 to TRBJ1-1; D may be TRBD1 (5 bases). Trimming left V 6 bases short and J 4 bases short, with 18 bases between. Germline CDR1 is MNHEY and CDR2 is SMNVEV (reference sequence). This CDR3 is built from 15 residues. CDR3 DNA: TGTGCCAGCAGCCCACGTTATTGGGGCGGCACTGAAGCTTTCTTT. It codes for CASSPRYWGGTEAFF.

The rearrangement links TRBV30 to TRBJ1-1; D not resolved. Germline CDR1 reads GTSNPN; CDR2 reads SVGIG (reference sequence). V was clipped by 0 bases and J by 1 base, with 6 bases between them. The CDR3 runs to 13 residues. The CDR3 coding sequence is TGTGCCTGGAGTGTCGCAGAGAACACTGAAGCTTTCTTT. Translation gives CAWSVAENTEAFF.

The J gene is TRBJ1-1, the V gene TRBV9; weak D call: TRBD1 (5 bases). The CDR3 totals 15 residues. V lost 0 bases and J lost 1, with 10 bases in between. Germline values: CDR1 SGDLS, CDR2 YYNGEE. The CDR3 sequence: CASSVAPQGNTEAFF. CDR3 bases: TGTGCCAGCAGCGTAGCTCCGCAGGGGAACACTGAAGCTTTCTTT.

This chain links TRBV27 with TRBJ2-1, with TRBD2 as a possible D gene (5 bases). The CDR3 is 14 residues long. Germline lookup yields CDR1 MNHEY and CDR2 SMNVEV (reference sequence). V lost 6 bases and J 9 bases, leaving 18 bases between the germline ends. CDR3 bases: TGTGCCAGCAGATCCGGGCCAGAAGGACTTGAGCAGTTCTTC. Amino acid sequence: CASRSGPEGLEQFF.

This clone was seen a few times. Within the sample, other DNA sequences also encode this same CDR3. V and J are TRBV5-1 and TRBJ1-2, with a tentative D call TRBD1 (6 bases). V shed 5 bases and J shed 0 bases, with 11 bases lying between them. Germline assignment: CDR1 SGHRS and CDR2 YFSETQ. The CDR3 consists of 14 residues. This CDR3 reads CASSFEGANYGYTF. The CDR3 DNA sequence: TGCGCCAGCAGTTTTGAGGGGGCTAACTATGGCTACACCTTC.

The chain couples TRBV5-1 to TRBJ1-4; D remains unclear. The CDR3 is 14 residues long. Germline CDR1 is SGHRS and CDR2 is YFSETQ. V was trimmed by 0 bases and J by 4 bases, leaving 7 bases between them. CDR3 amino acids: CASSLEQSNEKLFF. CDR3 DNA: TGCGCCAGCAGCTTGGAACAAAGTAATGAAAAACTGTTTTTT.

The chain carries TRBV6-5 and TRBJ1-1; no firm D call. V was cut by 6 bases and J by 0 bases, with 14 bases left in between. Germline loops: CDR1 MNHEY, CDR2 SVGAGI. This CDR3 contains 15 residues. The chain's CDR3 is CASRVLPEVNTEAFF. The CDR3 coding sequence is TGTGCCAGCAGGGTTCTCCCTGAGGTGAACACTGAAGCTTTCTTT.

The DNA of the CDR3 is TGTGCCAGCAGCTATTCCGGGACAAATCTAAAAGAGACCCAGTACTTC. Residues: CASSYSGTNLKETQYF. The rearrangement joins TRBV7-8 to TRBJ2-5, with TRBD1 as a possible D gene (6 bases). From germline, CDR1 is SGHVS and CDR2 FQNEAQ. This CDR3 has 16 residues. V lost 4 bases to trimming and J lost 3 bases, with 18 bases between them.

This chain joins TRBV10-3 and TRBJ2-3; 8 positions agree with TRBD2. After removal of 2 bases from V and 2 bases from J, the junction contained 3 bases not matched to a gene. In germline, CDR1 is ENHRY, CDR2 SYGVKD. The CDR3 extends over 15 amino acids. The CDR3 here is CAISEGLATTDTQYF. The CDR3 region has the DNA TGTGCCATCAGTGAGGGACTAGCTACCACAGATACGCAGTATTTT.

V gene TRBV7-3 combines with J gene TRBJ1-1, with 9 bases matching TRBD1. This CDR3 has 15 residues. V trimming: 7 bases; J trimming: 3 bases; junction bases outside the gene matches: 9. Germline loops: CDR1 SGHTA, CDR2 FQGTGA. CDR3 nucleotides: TGTGCCAGCAAGCTACAGGGGGCTAGGGACACTGAAGCTTTCTTT. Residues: CASKLQGARDTEAFF.

CDR3 coding DNA: TGTGCCAGCAGCCAAGGATCCCTGGTGAGGGAGACCCAGTACTTC. Residues: CASSQGSLVRETQYF. The gene calls are TRBV3-1 (or the pseudogene TRBV3-2) and TRBJ2-5; D unresolved. Germline lookup yields CDR1 LGHDT and CDR2 YNNKEL (reference sequence). V was pared by 1 base and J by 5 bases, with 14 bases between. The CDR3 has 15 amino acids.

The chain's CDR3 is CASSYSNEQYF. For the CDR3, the DNA is TGTGCCAGCAGTTACAGCAACGAGCAGTACTTC. The chain uses TRBV28 and TRBJ2-5; D remains ambiguous. Judging by the DNA end, TRBJ2-7 fits better; the J call may be wrong. This CDR3 region has 11 residues. Germline V gene lookup returns CDR1 MDHEN and CDR2 SYDVKM.

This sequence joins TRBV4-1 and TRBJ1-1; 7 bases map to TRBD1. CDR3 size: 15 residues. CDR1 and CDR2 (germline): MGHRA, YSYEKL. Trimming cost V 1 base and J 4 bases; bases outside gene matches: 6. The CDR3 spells CASSQGQGGVTEAFF. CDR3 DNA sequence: TGCGCCAGCAGCCAAGGACAAGGGGGCGTCACTGAAGCTTTCTTT.

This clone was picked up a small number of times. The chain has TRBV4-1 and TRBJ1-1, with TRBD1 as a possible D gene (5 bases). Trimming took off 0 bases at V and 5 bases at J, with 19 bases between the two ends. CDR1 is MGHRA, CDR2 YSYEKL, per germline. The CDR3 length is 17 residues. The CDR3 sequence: CASSQDRGLTKGTEAFF. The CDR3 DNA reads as TGCGCCAGCAGCCAAGATAGGGGCCTAACAAAGGGGACTGAAGCTTTCTTT.